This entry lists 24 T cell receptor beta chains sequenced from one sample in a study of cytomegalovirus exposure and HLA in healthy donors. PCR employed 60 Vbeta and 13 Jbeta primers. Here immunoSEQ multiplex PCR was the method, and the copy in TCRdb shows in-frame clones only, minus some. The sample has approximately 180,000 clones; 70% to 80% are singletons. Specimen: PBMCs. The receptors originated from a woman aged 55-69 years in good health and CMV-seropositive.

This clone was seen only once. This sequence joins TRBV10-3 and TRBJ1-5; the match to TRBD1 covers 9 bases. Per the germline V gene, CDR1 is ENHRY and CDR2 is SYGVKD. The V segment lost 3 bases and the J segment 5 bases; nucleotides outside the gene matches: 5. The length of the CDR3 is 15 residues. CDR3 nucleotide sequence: TGTGCCATCAGTGACTCGGGACAGGGTGATCAGCCCCAGCATTTT. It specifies CAISDSGQGDQPQHF.

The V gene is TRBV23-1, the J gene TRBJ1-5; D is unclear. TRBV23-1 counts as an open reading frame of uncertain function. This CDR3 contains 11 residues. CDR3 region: CTRQFNQPQHF. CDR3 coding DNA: TGCACCCGCCAGTTCAATCAGCCCCAGCATTTT.

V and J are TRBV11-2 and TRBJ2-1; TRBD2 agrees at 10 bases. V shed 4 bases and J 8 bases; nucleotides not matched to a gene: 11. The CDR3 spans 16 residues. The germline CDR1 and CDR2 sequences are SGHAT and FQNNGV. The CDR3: CASSSYSSGGDDEQFF. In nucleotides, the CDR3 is TGTGCCAGCAGCTCCTACTCTAGCGGGGGTGATGATGAGCAGTTCTTC.

The chain's CDR3 is CASSLGLPSTDTQYF. The CDR3 nucleotides are TGCGCCAGCAGCTTGGGACTACCTAGCACAGATACGCAGTATTTT. This chain links TRBV4-1 with TRBJ2-3, with 7 bases aligning to TRBD2. The CDR3 is made up of 15 amino acids. V dropped 5 bases and J dropped 0; count of bases not matched to a gene: 5. Per germline, CDR1 MGHRA and CDR2 YSYEKL.

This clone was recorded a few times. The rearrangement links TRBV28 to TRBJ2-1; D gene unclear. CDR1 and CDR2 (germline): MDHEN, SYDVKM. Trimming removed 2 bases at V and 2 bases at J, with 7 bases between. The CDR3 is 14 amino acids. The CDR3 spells CASSLLDTYNEQFF. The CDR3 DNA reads TGTGCCAGCAGTTTACTAGATACCTACAATGAGCAGTTCTTC.

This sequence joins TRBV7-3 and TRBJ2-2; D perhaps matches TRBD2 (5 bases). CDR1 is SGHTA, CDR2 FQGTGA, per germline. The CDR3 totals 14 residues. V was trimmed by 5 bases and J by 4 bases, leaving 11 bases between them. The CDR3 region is CASSEYGVTGELFF. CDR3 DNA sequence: TGTGCCAGCAGCGAGTACGGGGTCACCGGGGAGCTGTTTTTT.

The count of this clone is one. This CDR3 is CASSSRAGLLYEQYF. CDR3 DNA: TGCGCCAGCAGCTCCCGGGCGGGACTTCTATACGAGCAGTACTTC. The chain combines TRBV5-1 with TRBJ2-7; D might be TRBD2 (6 bases). This CDR3 is 15 amino acids long. Germline V gives CDR1 SGHRS, CDR2 YFSETQ. Deletions cut 3 bases from V and 4 bases from J, with 17 bases between.

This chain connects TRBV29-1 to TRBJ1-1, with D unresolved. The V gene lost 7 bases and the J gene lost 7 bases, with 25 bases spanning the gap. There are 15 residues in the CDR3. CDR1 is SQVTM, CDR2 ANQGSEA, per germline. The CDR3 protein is CSAEGGLVAPIEAFF. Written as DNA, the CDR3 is TGCAGCGCCGAGGGAGGACTTGTAGCCCCTATTGAAGCTTTCTTT.

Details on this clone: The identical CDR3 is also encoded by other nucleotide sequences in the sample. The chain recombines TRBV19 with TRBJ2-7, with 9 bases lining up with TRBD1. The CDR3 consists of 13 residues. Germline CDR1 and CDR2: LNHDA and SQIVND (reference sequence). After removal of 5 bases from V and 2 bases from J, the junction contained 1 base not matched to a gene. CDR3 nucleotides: TGTGCCAGTAGTCGGGACAGGGCCTACGAGCAGTACTTC. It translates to CASSRDRAYEQYF.

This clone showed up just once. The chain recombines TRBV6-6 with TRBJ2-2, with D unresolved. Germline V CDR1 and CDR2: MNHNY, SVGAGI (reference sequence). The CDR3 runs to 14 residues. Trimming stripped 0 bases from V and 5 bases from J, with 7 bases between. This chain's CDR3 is CASSYSPGTGELFF. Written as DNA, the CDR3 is TGTGCCAGCAGTTACTCCCCGGGTACCGGGGAGCTGTTTTTT.

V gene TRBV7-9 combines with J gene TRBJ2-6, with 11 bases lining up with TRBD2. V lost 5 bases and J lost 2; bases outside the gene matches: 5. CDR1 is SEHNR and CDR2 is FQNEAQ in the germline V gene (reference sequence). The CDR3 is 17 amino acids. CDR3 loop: CASSRLAGGAGANVLTF. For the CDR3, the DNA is TGTGCCAGCAGCCGTCTAGCGGGAGGCGCTGGGGCCAACGTCCTGACTTTC.

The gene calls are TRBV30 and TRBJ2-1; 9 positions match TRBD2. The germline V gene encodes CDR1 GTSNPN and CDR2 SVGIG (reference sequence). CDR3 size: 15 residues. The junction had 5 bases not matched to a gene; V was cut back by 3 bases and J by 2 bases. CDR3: CAWSKTSGPYNEQFF. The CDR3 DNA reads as TGTGCCTGGAGCAAGACTAGCGGTCCCTACAATGAGCAGTTCTTC.

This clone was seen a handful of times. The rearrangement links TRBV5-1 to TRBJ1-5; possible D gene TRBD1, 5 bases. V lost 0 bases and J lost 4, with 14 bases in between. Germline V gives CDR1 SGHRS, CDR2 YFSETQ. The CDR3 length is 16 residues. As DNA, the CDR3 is TGCGCCAGCAGCTTGGTCGAGTCGGGGGAAAATCAGCCCCAGCATTTT. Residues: CASSLVESGENQPQHF.

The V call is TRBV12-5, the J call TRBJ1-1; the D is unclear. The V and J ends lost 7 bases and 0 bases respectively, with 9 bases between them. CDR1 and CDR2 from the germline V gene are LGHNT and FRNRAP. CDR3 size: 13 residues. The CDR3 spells CASAPTVNTEAFF. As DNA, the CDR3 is TGTGCTAGTGCCCCTACAGTGAACACTGAAGCTTTCTTT. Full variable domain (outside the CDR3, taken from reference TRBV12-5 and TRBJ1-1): DARVTQTPRHKVTEMGQEVTMRCQPILGHNTVFWYRQTMMQGLELLAYFRNRAPLDDSGMPKDRFSAEMPDATLATLKIQPSEPRDSAVYFCASAPTVNTEAFFGQGTRLTVV.

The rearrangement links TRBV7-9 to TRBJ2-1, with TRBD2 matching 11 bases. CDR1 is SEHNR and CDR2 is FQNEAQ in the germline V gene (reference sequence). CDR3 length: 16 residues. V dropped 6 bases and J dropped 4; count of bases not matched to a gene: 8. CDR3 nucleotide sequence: TGTGCCAGCAGATCCAAAGGGACTAGCGGATACAATGAGCAGTTCTTC. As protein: CASRSKGTSGYNEQFF.

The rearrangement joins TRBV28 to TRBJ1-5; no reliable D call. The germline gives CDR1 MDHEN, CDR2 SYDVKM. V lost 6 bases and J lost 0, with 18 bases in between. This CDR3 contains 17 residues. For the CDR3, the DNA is TGTGCCAGCAGACCAGTACGGAGCGGAAATAGCAATCAGCCCCAGCATTTT. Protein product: CASRPVRSGNSNQPQHF.

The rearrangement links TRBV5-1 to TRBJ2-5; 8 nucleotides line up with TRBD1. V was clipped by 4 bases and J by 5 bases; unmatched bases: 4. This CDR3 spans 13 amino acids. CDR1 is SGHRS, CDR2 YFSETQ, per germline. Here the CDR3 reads CASSEGQAETQYF. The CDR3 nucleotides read TGCGCCAGCAGCGAGGGACAGGCGGAGACCCAGTACTTC.

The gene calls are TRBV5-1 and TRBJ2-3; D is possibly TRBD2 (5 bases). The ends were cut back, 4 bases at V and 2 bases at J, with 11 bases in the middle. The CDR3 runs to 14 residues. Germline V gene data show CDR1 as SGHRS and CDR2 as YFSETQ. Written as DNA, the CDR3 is TGCGCCAGCAGCGTAGCGCCGATCACAGATACGCAGTATTTT. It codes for CASSVAPITDTQYF.

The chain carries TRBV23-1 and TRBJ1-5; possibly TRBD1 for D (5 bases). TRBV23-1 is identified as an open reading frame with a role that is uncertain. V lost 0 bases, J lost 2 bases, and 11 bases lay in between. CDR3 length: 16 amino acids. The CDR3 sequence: CASSQSGGDRNQPQHF. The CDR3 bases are TGCGCCAGCAGTCAATCGGGAGGGGATCGCAATCAGCCCCAGCATTTT.

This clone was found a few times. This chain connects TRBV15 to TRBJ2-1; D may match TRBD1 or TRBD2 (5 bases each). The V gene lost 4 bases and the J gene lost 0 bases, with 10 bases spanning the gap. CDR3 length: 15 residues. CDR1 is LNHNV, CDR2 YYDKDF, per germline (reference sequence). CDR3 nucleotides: TGTGCCACCAGCAAAGAGGGGAGCTCCTACAATGAGCAGTTCTTC. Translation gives CATSKEGSSYNEQFF.

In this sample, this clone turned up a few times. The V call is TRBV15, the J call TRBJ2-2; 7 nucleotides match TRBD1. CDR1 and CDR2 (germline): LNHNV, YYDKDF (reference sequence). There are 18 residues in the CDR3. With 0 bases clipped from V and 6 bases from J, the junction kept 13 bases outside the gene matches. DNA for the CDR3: TGTGCCACCAGCAGAGATCTGATGGGAACAGGGGCCTCCGGGGAGCTGTTTTTT. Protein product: CATSRDLMGTGASGELFF. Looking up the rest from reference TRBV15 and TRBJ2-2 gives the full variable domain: DAMVIQNPRYQVTQFGKPVTLSCSQTLNHNVMYWYQQKSSQAPKLLFHYYDKDFNNEADTPDNFQSRRPNTSFCFLDIRSPGLGDTAMYLCATSRDLMGTGASGELFFGEGSRLTVL.

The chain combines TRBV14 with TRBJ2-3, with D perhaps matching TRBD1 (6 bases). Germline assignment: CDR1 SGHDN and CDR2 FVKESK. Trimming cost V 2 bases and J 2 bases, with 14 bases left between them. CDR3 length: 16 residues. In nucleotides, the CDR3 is TGTGCCAGCAGCCAAATGGGCAGGGGTCCCACAGATACGCAGTATTTT. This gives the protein CASSQMGRGPTDTQYF.

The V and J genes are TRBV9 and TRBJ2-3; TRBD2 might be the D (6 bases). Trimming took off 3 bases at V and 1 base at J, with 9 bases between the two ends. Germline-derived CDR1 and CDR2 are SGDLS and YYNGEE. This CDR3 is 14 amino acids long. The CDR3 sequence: CASSGGTGTDTQYF. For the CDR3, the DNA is TGTGCCAGCAGCGGGGGGACTGGCACAGATACGCAGTATTTT.

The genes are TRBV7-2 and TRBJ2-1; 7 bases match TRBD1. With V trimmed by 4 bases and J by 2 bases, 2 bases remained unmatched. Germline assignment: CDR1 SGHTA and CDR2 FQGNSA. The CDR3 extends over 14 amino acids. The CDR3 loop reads CASSWDRTYNEQFF. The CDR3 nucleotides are TGTGCCAGCAGCTGGGACAGAACCTACAATGAGCAGTTCTTC.